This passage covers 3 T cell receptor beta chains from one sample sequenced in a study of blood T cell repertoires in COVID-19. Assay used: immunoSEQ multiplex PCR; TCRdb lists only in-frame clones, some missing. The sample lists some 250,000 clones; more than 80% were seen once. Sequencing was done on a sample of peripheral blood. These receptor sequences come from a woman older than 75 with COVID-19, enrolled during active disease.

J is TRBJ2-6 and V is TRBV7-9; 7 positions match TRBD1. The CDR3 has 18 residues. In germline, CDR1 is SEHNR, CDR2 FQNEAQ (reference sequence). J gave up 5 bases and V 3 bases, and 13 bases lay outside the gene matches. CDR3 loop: CASSLGGTDRLRANVLTF. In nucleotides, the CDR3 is TGTGCCAGCAGCTTGGGTGGGACAGACAGATTAAGGGCCAACGTCCTGACTTTC.

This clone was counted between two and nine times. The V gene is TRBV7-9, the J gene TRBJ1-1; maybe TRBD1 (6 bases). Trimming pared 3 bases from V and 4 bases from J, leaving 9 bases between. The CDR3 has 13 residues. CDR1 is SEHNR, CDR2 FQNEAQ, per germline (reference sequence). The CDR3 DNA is TGTGCCAGCAGCTTTCAGGGGATCACTGAAGCTTTCTTT. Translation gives CASSFQGITEAFF.

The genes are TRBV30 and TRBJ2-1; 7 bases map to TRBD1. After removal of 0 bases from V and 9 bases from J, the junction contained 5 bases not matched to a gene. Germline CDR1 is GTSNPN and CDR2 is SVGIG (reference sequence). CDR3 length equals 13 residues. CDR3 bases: TGTGCCTGGAGTGTACAGGGGTCGATTGAGCAGTTCTTC. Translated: CAWSVQGSIEQFF.